Detailed here is one T cell receptor beta chain. The data were taken from a study of a mutant IDH1 vaccine in newly diagnosed glioma. Across the study: Males made up approximately 62% and females 37.5% of treated patients, whose mean age was roughly 40 years.

CDR1 is MNHEY, CDR2 SVGAGI, per germline. The ends lost 6 bases at V and 6 bases at J; junction bases unmatched: 13. The CDR3 totals 15 residues. Produced via immunoSEQ multiplex PCR; TCRdb's table is partial and in-frame only. In the table there are just under 95,000 clones, around three quarters of which are singletons. Time point indicated: baseline, week 1 (first vaccination visit). Treatment here: pre-vaccination baseline after standard-of-care therapy. Astrocytomas that were new, WHO grade 3 or 4, IDH1-mutant and ATRX-lost were present in the donors. This specimen consisted of PBMCs, obtained from a glioma patient treated with radiotherapy, temozolomide or both. The chain joins TRBV6-5 to TRBJ2-7; 8 bases fit TRBD2. The TCR comes from a man aged 35 to 55 with glioma. The CDR3 nucleotides read TGTGCCAGCAGGCCGGGAGGGTTTATTTTAGGCGAGCAGTACTTC. It is translated as CASRPGGFILGEQYF.